These T cell receptor beta chains were read from a single sample in a study of T cells after somatic rescue of genetic block. Data came from immunoSEQ multiplex PCR; TCRdb stores just in-frame clones and leaves some out. In the table there are about 68,000 clones, less than 95% of which are singletons. The sequencing input was peripheral blood mononuclear cells (PBMCs). These receptor sequences come from a man aged 40-50 years. Both conserved end residues are part of each CDR3. Fields, in order: CDR3 protein, CDR3 DNA, V gene, clone size, D gene, J gene. D genes are given only for firm matches. Where a row states a size, it is once, few, many or the class of an expanded clone; other rows omit it.

CDR3aa: CASSAGQGVSPNEKLFF
CDR3nt: TGTGCCAGCAGCGCGGGACAGGGGGTCTCACCTAATGAAAAACTGTTTTTT
v_gene: TRBV9
abundance: .
d_gene: TRBD1
j_gene: TRBJ1-4

CDR3aa: CASTRGWDTEAFF
CDR3nt: TGTGCCAGCACCCGGGGGTGGGACACTGAAGCTTTCTTT
v_gene: TRBV6-5
abundance: .
d_gene: .
j_gene: TRBJ1-1

CDR3aa: CASNPMGRDTQYF
CDR3nt: TGTGCCAGCAATCCGATGGGGCGAGATACGCAGTATTTT
v_gene: TRBV2
abundance: .
d_gene: .
j_gene: TRBJ2-3

CDR3aa: CAGERAGDYEQYF
CDR3nt: TGTGCCGGCGAACGAGCGGGAGACTACGAGCAGTACTTC
v_gene: TRBV7-9
abundance: .
d_gene: TRBD2
j_gene: TRBJ2-7

CDR3aa: CASSLVGEVQETQYF
CDR3nt: TGTGCCAGCAGTTTAGTAGGGGAGGTCCAAGAGACCCAGTACTTC
v_gene: TRBV28
abundance: .
d_gene: .
j_gene: TRBJ2-5

CDR3aa: CASSTLTQETQYF
CDR3nt: TGTGCCAGCAGCACCCTGACACAAGAGACCCAGTACTTC
v_gene: TRBV7-9
abundance: .
d_gene: .
j_gene: TRBJ2-5

CDR3aa: CASKGQLYTEAFF
CDR3nt: TGTGCCAGTAAGGGACAACTTTACACTGAAGCTTTCTTT
v_gene: TRBV6-1
abundance: .
d_gene: .
j_gene: TRBJ1-1

CDR3aa: CASKMDYNQPQHF
CDR3nt: TGTGCCAGCAAGATGGATTACAATCAGCCCCAGCATTTT
v_gene: TRBV2
abundance: .
d_gene: .
j_gene: TRBJ1-5

CDR3aa: CASRDPIAGGPGQETQYF
CDR3nt: TGTGCCAGCAGGGACCCTATAGCGGGAGGGCCCGGGCAAGAGACCCAGTACTTC
v_gene: TRBV11-2
abundance: .
d_gene: TRBD2
j_gene: TRBJ2-5

CDR3aa: CSVREPNYGYTF
CDR3nt: TGCAGCGTGCGGGAGCCTAACTATGGCTACACCTTC
v_gene: TRBV29-1
abundance: .
d_gene: .
j_gene: TRBJ1-2

CDR3aa: CASSPLASGGSLSEQYF
CDR3nt: TGTGCCAGCTCACCACTGGCTAGCGGTGGGAGTTTATCCGAGCAGTACTTC
v_gene: TRBV18
abundance: .
d_gene: TRBD2
j_gene: TRBJ2-7

CDR3aa: CASSYSKLGQGTQYF
CDR3nt: TGTGCCAGCAGTTACTCGAAGTTGGGACAGGGGACCCAGTACTTC
v_gene: TRBV6-5
abundance: .
d_gene: TRBD1
j_gene: TRBJ2-5

CDR3aa: CASSAQGAGEQYF
CDR3nt: TGCGCCAGCAGCGCGCAGGGGGCGGGGGAGCAGTACTTC
v_gene: TRBV5-1
abundance: .
d_gene: TRBD1
j_gene: TRBJ2-7

CDR3aa: CAISEGENTGELFF
CDR3nt: TGTGCCATCAGTGAGGGTGAGAACACCGGGGAGCTGTTTTTT
v_gene: TRBV10-3
abundance: .
d_gene: .
j_gene: TRBJ2-2

CDR3aa: CASSLTSYNEQFF
CDR3nt: TGTGCCAGCAGCCTCACTAGCTACAATGAGCAGTTCTTC
v_gene: TRBV5-6
abundance: .
d_gene: .
j_gene: TRBJ2-1

CDR3aa: CASSDAGENTGELFF
CDR3nt: TGTGCCAGCAGTGATGCGGGAGAGAACACCGGGGAGCTGTTTTTT
v_gene: TRBV6-1
abundance: few
d_gene: TRBD2
j_gene: TRBJ2-2

CDR3aa: CASSEQQGFQNFADTQYF
CDR3nt: TGTGCCAGCAGTGAGCAACAGGGGTTCCAAAATTTCGCAGATACGCAGTATTTT
v_gene: TRBV2
abundance: .
d_gene: TRBD1
j_gene: TRBJ2-3

CDR3aa: CASSSRVGDYGYTF
CDR3nt: TGTGCCAGCAGCTCCAGGGTCGGCGACTATGGCTACACCTTC
v_gene: TRBV5-6
abundance: .
d_gene: .
j_gene: TRBJ1-2

CDR3aa: CASSFGRPVPNYGYTF
CDR3nt: TGCGCCAGCAGCTTCGGACGGCCAGTCCCCAACTATGGCTACACCTTC
v_gene: TRBV5-1
abundance: .
d_gene: .
j_gene: TRBJ1-2

CDR3aa: CASSLSGQYYEQYF
CDR3nt: TGTGCCAGCAGCTTATCGGGACAGTACTACGAGCAGTACTTC
v_gene: TRBV7-2
abundance: once
d_gene: TRBD1
j_gene: TRBJ2-7

CDR3aa: CASSLGVGGTGEIQPQHF
CDR3nt: TGTGCCAGCAGCTTAGGGGTTGGGGGGACAGGGGAAATTCAGCCCCAGCATTTT
v_gene: TRBV11-3
abundance: .
d_gene: TRBD1
j_gene: TRBJ1-5

CDR3aa: CASSEALAGADTQYF
CDR3nt: TGTGCCAGCAGTGAAGCGCTAGCGGGAGCAGATACGCAGTATTTT
v_gene: TRBV6-1
abundance: .
d_gene: TRBD2
j_gene: TRBJ2-3

CDR3aa: CASSQDTGQPQHF
CDR3nt: TGCGCCAGCAGCCAAGATACGGGTCAGCCCCAGCATTTT
v_gene: TRBV4-3
abundance: .
d_gene: .
j_gene: TRBJ1-5

CDR3aa: CASSLLQPLYGYTF
CDR3nt: TGTGCCAGCAGCTTGTTACAGCCTCTTTATGGCTACACCTTC
v_gene: TRBV5-6
abundance: .
d_gene: .
j_gene: TRBJ1-2

CDR3aa: CATSSTLAGVETQYF
CDR3nt: TGTGCCACCAGCTCCACCCTAGCGGGGGTGGAGACCCAGTACTTC
v_gene: TRBV15
abundance: .
d_gene: TRBD2
j_gene: TRBJ2-5

CDR3aa: CASSEQLNTEAFF
CDR3nt: TGTGCCAGCAGCGAACAGCTGAACACTGAAGCTTTCTTT
v_gene: TRBV6-4
abundance: .
d_gene: .
j_gene: TRBJ1-1

CDR3aa: CASSIEQLDRRQFF
CDR3nt: TGTGCCAGTAGTATAGAGCAACTCGACAGGAGGCAGTTCTTC
v_gene: TRBV19
abundance: .
d_gene: .
j_gene: TRBJ2-1

CDR3aa: CASSSSGRATYEQYF
CDR3nt: TGTGCCAGTAGTAGCTCCGGCCGGGCAACCTACGAGCAGTACTTC
v_gene: TRBV19
abundance: .
d_gene: .
j_gene: TRBJ2-7

CDR3aa: CASSSQASSEKLFF
CDR3nt: TGTGCCAGCAGTTCCCAGGCTTCTAGTGAAAAACTGTTTTTT
v_gene: TRBV28
abundance: once
d_gene: .
j_gene: TRBJ1-4

CDR3aa: CASSISTGSYEQYF
CDR3nt: TGTGCCAGCAGCATCTCGACAGGCTCCTACGAGCAGTACTTC
v_gene: TRBV11-3
abundance: .
d_gene: .
j_gene: TRBJ2-7

CDR3aa: CASSQDPTEIYEQYF
CDR3nt: TGCGCCAGCAGCCAAGATCCCACAGAAATCTACGAGCAGTACTTC
v_gene: TRBV4-3
abundance: .
d_gene: .
j_gene: TRBJ2-7

CDR3aa: CASSNRGTNEQFF
CDR3nt: TGCGCCAGCAGTAACAGGGGTACGAATGAGCAGTTCTTC
v_gene: TRBV10-1
abundance: .
d_gene: TRBD1
j_gene: TRBJ2-1

CDR3aa: CASSPDTGELFF
CDR3nt: TGTGCCAGCAGCCCGGACACCGGGGAGCTGTTTTTT
v_gene: TRBV7-2
abundance: .
d_gene: .
j_gene: TRBJ2-2

CDR3aa: CASSLRATNTGELFF
CDR3nt: TGTGCCAGCAGCTTACGGGCAACGAACACCGGGGAGCTGTTTTTT
v_gene: TRBV7-3
abundance: .
d_gene: .
j_gene: TRBJ2-2

CDR3aa: CASSQESRVRGYTF
CDR3nt: TGCGCCAGCAGCCAGGAATCCAGGGTACGCGGCTACACCTTC
v_gene: TRBV4-1
abundance: once
d_gene: .
j_gene: TRBJ1-2

CDR3aa: CASSWGPGEQYF
CDR3nt: TGTGCCAGCAGCTGGGGGCCGGGGGAGCAGTACTTC
v_gene: TRBV6-1
abundance: .
d_gene: .
j_gene: TRBJ2-5

CDR3aa: CASRLAGGATGELFF
CDR3nt: TGCGCCAGCAGACTGGCAGGGGGGGCGACCGGGGAGCTGTTTTTT
v_gene: TRBV5-1
abundance: .
d_gene: .
j_gene: TRBJ2-2

CDR3aa: CASSEDSTNYGYTF
CDR3nt: TGTGCCAGCAGTGAAGACTCGACTAACTATGGCTACACCTTC
v_gene: TRBV6-1
abundance: .
d_gene: .
j_gene: TRBJ1-2

CDR3aa: CASSTGLAGASDTQYF
CDR3nt: TGTGCCAGCAGCACGGGACTAGCGGGAGCTTCAGATACGCAGTATTTT
v_gene: TRBV5-4
abundance: once
d_gene: TRBD2
j_gene: TRBJ2-3

CDR3aa: CASSLTMWTGDTGELFF
CDR3nt: TGTGCCAGCAGTTTGACAATGTGGACAGGGGACACCGGGGAGCTGTTTTTT
v_gene: TRBV27
abundance: .
d_gene: TRBD1
j_gene: TRBJ2-2

CDR3aa: CASSQSRDQSYEQYF
CDR3nt: TGTGCCAGCAGCCAATCGCGGGACCAATCCTACGAGCAGTACTTC
v_gene: TRBV16
abundance: once
d_gene: .
j_gene: TRBJ2-7

CDR3aa: CASSPSTGYNEQFF
CDR3nt: TGTGCCAGCAGTCCATCGACAGGCTACAATGAGCAGTTCTTC
v_gene: TRBV27
abundance: .
d_gene: .
j_gene: TRBJ2-1

CDR3aa: CASSLEGGSYEQYF
CDR3nt: TGCGCCAGCAGCTTGGAGGGGGGGTCCTACGAGCAGTACTTC
v_gene: TRBV5-1
abundance: .
d_gene: .
j_gene: TRBJ2-7

CDR3aa: CASSQDPAAGMNTEAFF
CDR3nt: TGTGCCAGCAGCCAAGATCCAGCCGCAGGGATGAACACTGAAGCTTTCTTT
v_gene: TRBV4-2
abundance: .
d_gene: .
j_gene: TRBJ1-1

CDR3aa: CASSLVIAGGEFF
CDR3nt: TGTGCCAGCAGCTTAGTAATTGCAGGAGGAGAGTTCTTC
v_gene: TRBV7-9
abundance: .
d_gene: .
j_gene: TRBJ2-1

CDR3aa: CASSQAEVSGANVLTF
CDR3nt: TGCGCCAGCAGCCAAGCGGAAGTCTCTGGGGCCAACGTCCTGACTTTC
v_gene: TRBV4-3
abundance: once
d_gene: .
j_gene: TRBJ2-6

CDR3aa: CASSPIGGLGYTF
CDR3nt: TGTGCCAGCAGCCCGATCGGGGGATTGGGCTACACCTTC
v_gene: TRBV5-5
abundance: .
d_gene: .
j_gene: TRBJ1-2

CDR3aa: CAIRDPTSGVTDTQYF
CDR3nt: TGTGCCATCAGGGACCCTACTAGCGGGGTTACAGATACGCAGTATTTT
v_gene: TRBV10-3
abundance: .
d_gene: TRBD2
j_gene: TRBJ2-3

CDR3aa: CASSSEGEADTQYF
CDR3nt: TGTGCCAGCAGCTCTGAGGGCGAGGCAGATACGCAGTATTTT
v_gene: TRBV11-3
abundance: .
d_gene: .
j_gene: TRBJ2-3

CDR3aa: CASGPASGTGELFF
CDR3nt: TGTGCCAGCGGCCCGGCTAGCGGTACCGGGGAGCTGTTTTTT
v_gene: TRBV18
abundance: .
d_gene: TRBD2
j_gene: TRBJ2-2

CDR3aa: CASSLGGLDQETQYF
CDR3nt: TGTGCCAGCAGCTTGGGGGGACTAGATCAAGAGACCCAGTACTTC
v_gene: TRBV7-3
abundance: .
d_gene: TRBD2
j_gene: TRBJ2-5

CDR3aa: CASSKDRSSYNSPLHF
CDR3nt: TGCGCCAGCAGTAAAGACAGGAGCTCCTATAATTCACCCCTCCACTTT
v_gene: TRBV5-1
abundance: .
d_gene: .
j_gene: TRBJ1-6

CDR3aa: CASSESTSGPSYNEQFF
CDR3nt: TGTGCCAGCAGCGAGTCAACTAGCGGCCCCTCCTACAATGAGCAGTTCTTC
v_gene: TRBV9
abundance: .
d_gene: TRBD2
j_gene: TRBJ2-1